Each of the 21 T cell receptor beta chains below was sequenced from the same sample in a study of chemoradiotherapy in HPV16-positive cancers. Assay used: immunoSEQ multiplex PCR; TCRdb lists only in-frame clones, some missing. The sample carries roughly 34,000 clones, about 80% recorded once. The source material was blood, sampled from a patient who underwent chemoradiotherapy. The receptors shown here come from a human donor with HPV-associated anogenital cancer.

The rearrangement joins TRBV6-5 to TRBJ1-2, with TRBD1 matching 10 bases. V dropped 6 bases and J dropped 8; count of bases not matched to a gene: 12. This CDR3 comprises 15 residues. Germline CDR1 is MNHEY and CDR2 is SVGAGI. The CDR3 sequence: CASRESSDRGRGYTF. The CDR3 DNA reads TGTGCCAGCAGGGAAAGTTCGGACAGGGGGAGAGGCTACACCTTC.

The chain joins TRBV5-1 to TRBJ2-3; D remains unclear. In germline, CDR1 is SGHRS, CDR2 YFSETQ. Trimming removed 1 base from V and 0 bases from J, with 6 bases in between. The CDR3 runs 14 residues. The CDR3 spells CASSLTASTDTQYF. CDR3 DNA sequence: TGCGCCAGCAGCTTGACAGCTAGCACAGATACGCAGTATTTT.

The chain couples TRBV9 to TRBJ2-1; D is unclear. With 0 bases removed from V and 6 bases from J, the gap between germline ends came to 10 bases. The CDR3 has 14 residues. CDR1 and CDR2 from the germline V gene are SGDLS and YYNGEE. The CDR3 is CASSVDGQPNEQFF. The CDR3 region has the DNA TGTGCCAGCAGCGTAGATGGTCAACCCAATGAGCAGTTCTTC. The entire variable domain, with the rest obtained from reference TRBV9 and TRBJ2-1, is as follows: DSGVTQTPKHLITATGQRVTLRCSPRSGDLSVYWYQQSLDQGLQFLIQYYNGEERAKGNILERFSAQQFPDLHSELNLSSLELGDSALYFCASSVDGQPNEQFFGPGTRLTVL.

J is TRBJ1-1 and V is TRBV4-1; TRBD1 agrees at 9 bases. The CDR3 runs to 15 residues. CDR1 is MGHRA and CDR2 is YSYEKL in the germline V gene. V trimming: 1 base; J trimming: 3 bases; junction bases outside the gene matches: 3. In DNA form, the CDR3 reads TGCGCCAGCAGCCAAGTCGGGACAGGGTACACTGAAGCTTTCTTT. Translation gives CASSQVGTGYTEAFF.

This rearrangement joins TRBV18 to TRBJ2-3, with TRBD2 matching over 11 bases. CDR1 is KGHSH and CDR2 is LQKENI in the germline V gene. The CDR3 has 17 residues. J gave up 0 bases and V 3 bases, and 5 bases lay outside the gene matches. This CDR3 reads CASSPYRLAGSTDTQYF. For the CDR3, the DNA is TGTGCCAGCTCACCTTACCGACTAGCGGGGAGCACAGATACGCAGTATTTT.

The chain links TRBV5-4 to TRBJ2-7; tentatively, D is TRBD1 (6 bases). Germline CDR1 SGHNT, CDR2 YYREEE (reference sequence). V gave up 5 bases and J gave up 1 base, with 13 bases separating them. The CDR3 is made up of 14 amino acids. Here the CDR3 DNA reads TGTGCCAGCAGTTCCGAGGGGGAGTCCTACGAGCAGTACTTC. Translated, it gives CASSSEGESYEQYF.

The V call is TRBV5-8, the J call TRBJ1-1; 7 bases match TRBD1. This CDR3 region has 20 residues. The trim removed 5 bases at V and 2 bases at J, leaving 24 bases unmatched. Germline V gene data show CDR1 as SGHTS and CDR2 as YDEGEE. The CDR3 is CASRGGVVDPRGQPNTEAFF. The CDR3 bases are TGTGCCAGCAGGGGAGGCGTGGTTGACCCCCGGGGACAGCCTAACACTGAAGCTTTCTTT.

This clone was detected a few times. The J gene is TRBJ1-4, the V gene TRBV5-6; D uncertain. The CDR3 has 13 amino acids. Germline CDR1 SGHDT, CDR2 YYEEEE. Trimming stripped 1 base from V and 5 bases from J, with 6 bases between. Here the CDR3 DNA reads TGTGCCAGCAGCTTGACAGTGAATGAAAAACTGTTTTTT. Amino acid sequence: CASSLTVNEKLFF.

The chain joins TRBV7-3 to TRBJ2-3; a possible D gene is TRBD2 (6 bases). V dropped 5 bases and J dropped 0 bases, with 12 bases sitting between them. Germline V gene sequence: CDR1 SGHTA, CDR2 FQGTGA. The CDR3 covers 15 residues. This chain's CDR3 is CASSAGRASTDTQYF. CDR3 sequence (DNA): TGTGCCAGCAGCGCGGGGCGGGCTAGCACAGATACGCAGTATTTT. The whole variable domain, remainder taken from reference TRBV7-3 and TRBJ2-3, is GAGVSQTPSNKVTEKGKYVELRCDPISGHTALYWYRQSLGQGPEFLIYFQGTGAADDSGLPNDRFFAVRPEGSVSTLKIQRTERGDSAVYLCASSAGRASTDTQYFGPGTRLTVL.

This clone appeared a single time. The genes are TRBV9 and TRBJ2-1; 11 bases line up with TRBD2. Germline lookup yields CDR1 SGDLS and CDR2 YYNGEE. There are 15 residues in the CDR3. The trim removed 0 bases at V and 9 bases at J, leaving 5 bases unmatched. This CDR3 is CASSVDSGGAGEQFF. Written as DNA, the CDR3 is TGTGCCAGCAGCGTAGATAGCGGGGGGGCCGGTGAGCAGTTCTTC.

V is TRBV5-4 and J is TRBJ1-2; D call uncertain. CDR1 and CDR2 from the germline V gene are SGHNT and YYREEE (reference sequence). The CDR3 runs to 14 residues. V was shortened by 1 base and J by 5 bases, with 12 bases between the two germline ends. The CDR3 region is CASSLLGFQYGYTF. The CDR3 DNA follows: TGTGCCAGCAGCTTGTTAGGATTCCAGTATGGCTACACCTTC.

In its sample, this clone was seen once. The chain is built from TRBV7-9 and TRBJ2-5; TRBD2 matches at 7 bases. CDR1 is SEHNR, CDR2 FQNEAQ, per germline (reference sequence). CDR3 length: 16 amino acids. J lost 3 bases, V lost 1 base, and 8 bases had no gene match. CDR3 in DNA: TGTGCCAGCAGCTTAGTGCGTAGCGGGCTCAAAGAGACCCAGTACTTC. It specifies CASSLVRSGLKETQYF.

This chain joins TRBV11-2 and TRBJ1-4; possibly TRBD1 for D (6 bases). Per the germline V gene, CDR1 is SGHAT and CDR2 is FQNNGV. V was clipped by 1 base and J by 0 bases, with 9 bases between them. This CDR3 is 16 amino acids long. The CDR3 DNA reads as TGTGCCAGCAGCTTAGGGGACATTGCAACTAATGAAAAACTGTTTTTT. The encoded protein is CASSLGDIATNEKLFF. The variable domain in full, completed from reference TRBV11-2 and TRBJ1-4, reads EAGVAQSPRYKIIEKRQSVAFWCNPISGHATLYWYQQILGQGPKLLIQFQNNGVVDDSQLPKDRFSAERLKGVDSTLKIQPAKLEDSAVYLCASSLGDIATNEKLFFGSGTQLSVL.

This rearrangement joins TRBV9 to TRBJ1-5, with D uncertain. There are 16 residues in the CDR3. The V end was cut by 0 bases, the J end by 0 bases, with 10 bases between. From germline, CDR1 is SGDLS and CDR2 YYNGEE. The CDR3 sequence: CASSVGPGDSNQPQHF. The CDR3 region has the DNA TGTGCCAGCAGCGTAGGACCGGGAGATAGCAATCAGCCCCAGCATTTT.

This sequence joins TRBV6-5 and TRBJ1-2; D unclear. CDR1 is MNHEY, CDR2 SVGAGI, per germline. Trimming removed 4 bases at V and 2 bases at J, with 11 bases between. The CDR3 length is 14 residues. In nucleotides, the CDR3 is TGTGCCAGCAGTTTAACCCCGGAGAACTATGGCTACACCTTC. Residues: CASSLTPENYGYTF.

CDR3 sequence reads: CASSQYNTEAFF. CDR3 DNA sequence: TGTGCCAGCTCGCAATATAACACTGAAGCTTTCTTT. The rearrangement links TRBV18 to TRBJ1-1, with D hard to call. Trimming took 6 bases from V and 2 from J, leaving 7 bases between them. Germline V lookup: CDR1 KGHSH, CDR2 LQKENI. CDR3 length: 12 residues.

The V call is TRBV2, the J call TRBJ1-2, with D possibly being TRBD1 (5 bases). Germline V gives CDR1 SNHLY, CDR2 FYNNEI. V was pared by 5 bases and J by 8 bases, with 12 bases between. CDR3 length: 12 amino acids. The CDR3 DNA follows: TGTGCCAGCAGTCCGGGGACGTCGGGCTACACCTTC. Translation gives CASSPGTSGYTF.

This chain links TRBV19 with TRBJ2-7, with 12 bases aligning to TRBD1. The ends lost 3 bases at V and 3 bases at J; junction bases unmatched: 3. Germline V gives CDR1 LNHDA, CDR2 SQIVND (reference sequence). The CDR3 sequence is 15 residues long. CDR3 in DNA: TGTGCCAGTAGTATCGGGACAGGGGGCGGCTACGAGCAGTACTTC. Translation gives CASSIGTGGGYEQYF.

This chain uses TRBV5-4 with TRBJ1-3; no reliable D call. There are 16 residues in the CDR3. Deletions cut 2 bases from V and 0 bases from J, with 12 bases between. Germline CDR1 reads SGHNT; CDR2 reads YYREEE (reference sequence). CDR3 sequence (DNA): TGTGCCAGCAGCTTAGGTACACCCAACTCTGGAAACACCATATATTTT. Its protein product is CASSLGTPNSGNTIYF.

This clone showed up just a few times. The gene calls are TRBV9 and TRBJ2-5; D gene uncertain. The V and J ends lost 0 bases and 4 bases respectively, with 7 bases between them. From germline, CDR1 is SGDLS and CDR2 YYNGEE. This CDR3 comprises 13 residues. CDR3 amino acids: CASSVEGSETQYF. For the CDR3, the DNA is TGTGCCAGCAGCGTAGAAGGTTCAGAGACCCAGTACTTC.

J is TRBJ2-1 and V is TRBV2; 9 nucleotides match TRBD2. This CDR3 region has 14 residues. Trimming cost V 6 bases and J 4 bases; bases outside gene matches: 4. Per germline, CDR1 SNHLY and CDR2 FYNNEI. CDR3 loop: CASSRSGGYNEQFF. Written as DNA, the CDR3 is TGTGCCAGCAGCCGCAGCGGGGGGTACAATGAGCAGTTCTTC. Combining the CDR3 with reference TRBV2 and TRBJ2-1 gives the whole variable domain EPEVTQTPSHQVTQMGQEVILRCVPISNHLYFYWYRQILGQKVEFLVSFYNNEISEKSEIFDDQFSVERPDGSNFTLKIRSTKLEDSAMYFCASSRSGGYNEQFFGPGTRLTVL.